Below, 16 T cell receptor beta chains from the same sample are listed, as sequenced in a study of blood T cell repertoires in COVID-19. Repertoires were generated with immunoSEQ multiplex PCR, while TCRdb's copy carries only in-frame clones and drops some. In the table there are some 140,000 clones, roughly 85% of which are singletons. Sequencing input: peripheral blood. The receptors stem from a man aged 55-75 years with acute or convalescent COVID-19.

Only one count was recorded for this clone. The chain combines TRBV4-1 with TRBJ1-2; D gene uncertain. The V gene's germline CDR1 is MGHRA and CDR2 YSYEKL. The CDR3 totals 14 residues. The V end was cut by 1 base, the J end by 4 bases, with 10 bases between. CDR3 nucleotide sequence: TGCGCCAGCAGCCAAGGTCCGCTCGGCTATGGCTACACCTTC. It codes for CASSQGPLGYGYTF.

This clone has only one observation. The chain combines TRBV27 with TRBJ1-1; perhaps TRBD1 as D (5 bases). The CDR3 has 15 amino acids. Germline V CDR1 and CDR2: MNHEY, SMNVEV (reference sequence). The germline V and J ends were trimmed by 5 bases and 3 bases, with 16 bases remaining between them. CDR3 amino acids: CASSPLGGMDTEAFF. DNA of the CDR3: TGTGCCAGCAGTCCCCTTGGGGGGATGGACACTGAAGCTTTCTTT.

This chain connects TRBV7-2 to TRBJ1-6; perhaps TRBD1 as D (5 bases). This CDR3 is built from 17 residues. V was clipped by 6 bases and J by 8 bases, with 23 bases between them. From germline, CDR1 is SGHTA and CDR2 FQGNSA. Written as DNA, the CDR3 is TGTGCCAGCAGTCTTGTAAGAAGCAGGGCCCTCGATTCACCCCTCCACTTT. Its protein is CASSLVRSRALDSPLHF.

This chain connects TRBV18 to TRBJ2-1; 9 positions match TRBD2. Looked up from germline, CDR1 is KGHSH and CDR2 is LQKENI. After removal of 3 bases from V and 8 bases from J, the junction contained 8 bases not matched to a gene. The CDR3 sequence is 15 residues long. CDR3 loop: CASSPQGSGSDEQFF. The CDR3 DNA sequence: TGTGCCAGCTCACCCCAAGGTAGCGGGAGTGATGAGCAGTTCTTC.

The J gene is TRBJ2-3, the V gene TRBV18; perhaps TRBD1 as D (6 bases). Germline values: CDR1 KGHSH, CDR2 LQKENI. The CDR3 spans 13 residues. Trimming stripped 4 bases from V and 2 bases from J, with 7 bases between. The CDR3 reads CASSRDNTDTQYF. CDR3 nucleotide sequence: TGTGCCAGCTCACGGGACAACACAGATACGCAGTATTTT.

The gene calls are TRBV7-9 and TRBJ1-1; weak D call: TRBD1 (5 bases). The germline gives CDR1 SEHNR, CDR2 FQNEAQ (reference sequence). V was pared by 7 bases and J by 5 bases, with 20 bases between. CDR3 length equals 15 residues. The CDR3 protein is CASKGEQGRGTEAFF. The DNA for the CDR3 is TGTGCCAGCAAAGGTGAGCAGGGTAGAGGAACTGAAGCTTTCTTT.

The CDR3 sequence: CASSFQTGTGYTF. The CDR3 DNA follows: TGTGCCAGCAGTTTCCAGACAGGGACTGGCTACACCTTC. The chain employs TRBV28 and TRBJ1-2, with TRBD1 matching over 7 bases. This CDR3 has 13 residues. The germline CDR1 and CDR2 sequences are MDHEN and SYDVKM. V was pared by 3 bases and J by 7 bases, with 5 bases of the junction left unmatched.

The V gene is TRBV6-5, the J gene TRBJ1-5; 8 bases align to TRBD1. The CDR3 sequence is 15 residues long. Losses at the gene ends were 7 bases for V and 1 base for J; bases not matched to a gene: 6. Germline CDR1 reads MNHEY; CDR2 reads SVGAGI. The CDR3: CASTPRQGSNQPQHF. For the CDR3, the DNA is TGTGCCAGCACCCCCAGACAGGGGAGCAATCAGCCCCAGCATTTT.

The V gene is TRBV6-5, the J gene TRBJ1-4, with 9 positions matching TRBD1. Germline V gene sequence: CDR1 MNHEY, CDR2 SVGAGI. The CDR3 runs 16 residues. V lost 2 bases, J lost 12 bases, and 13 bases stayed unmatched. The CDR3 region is CASSYVPGQGFQELFF. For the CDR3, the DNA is TGTGCCAGCAGTTACGTTCCGGGACAGGGCTTTCAGGAACTGTTTTTT.

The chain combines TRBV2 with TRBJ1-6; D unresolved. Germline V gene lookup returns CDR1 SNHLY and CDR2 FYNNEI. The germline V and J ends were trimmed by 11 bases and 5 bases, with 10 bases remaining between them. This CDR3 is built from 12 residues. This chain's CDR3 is CAAGSDNSPLHF. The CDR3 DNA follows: TGTGCCGCAGGATCCGATAATTCACCCCTCCACTTT.

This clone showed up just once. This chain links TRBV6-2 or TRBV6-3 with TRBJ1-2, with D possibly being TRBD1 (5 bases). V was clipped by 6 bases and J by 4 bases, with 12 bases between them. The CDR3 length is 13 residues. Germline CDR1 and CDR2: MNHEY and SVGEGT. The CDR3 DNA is TGTGCCAGCAGCCCGAGACAGACCTATGGCTACACCTTC. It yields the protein CASSPRQTYGYTF.

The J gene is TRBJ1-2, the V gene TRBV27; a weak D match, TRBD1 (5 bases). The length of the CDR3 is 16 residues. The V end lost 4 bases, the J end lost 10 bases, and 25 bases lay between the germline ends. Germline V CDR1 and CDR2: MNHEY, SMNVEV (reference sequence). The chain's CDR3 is CASSSPRDGGKRAYTF. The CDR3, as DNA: TGTGCCAGCAGTTCACCGAGAGATGGGGGGAAGAGGGCCTACACCTTC.

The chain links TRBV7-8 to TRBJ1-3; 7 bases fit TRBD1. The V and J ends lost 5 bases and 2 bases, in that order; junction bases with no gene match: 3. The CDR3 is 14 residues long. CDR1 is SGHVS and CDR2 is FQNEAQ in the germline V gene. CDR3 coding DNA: TGTGCCAGCAGCGCCACAGGGGCTGGAAACACCATATATTTT. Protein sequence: CASSATGAGNTIYF.

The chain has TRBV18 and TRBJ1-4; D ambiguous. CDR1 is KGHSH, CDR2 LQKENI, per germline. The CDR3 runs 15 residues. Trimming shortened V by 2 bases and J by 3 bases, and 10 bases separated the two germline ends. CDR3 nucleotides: TGTGCCAGCTCACCAGTCAACAGACCTAATGAAAAACTGTTTTTT. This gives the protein CASSPVNRPNEKLFF.

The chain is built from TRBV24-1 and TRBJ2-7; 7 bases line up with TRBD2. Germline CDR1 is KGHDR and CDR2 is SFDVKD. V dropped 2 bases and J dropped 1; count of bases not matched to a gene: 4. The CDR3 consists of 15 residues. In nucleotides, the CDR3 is TGTGCCACCAGTGATTCCCGGGGGGTATCCTACGAGCAGTACTTC. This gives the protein CATSDSRGVSYEQYF.

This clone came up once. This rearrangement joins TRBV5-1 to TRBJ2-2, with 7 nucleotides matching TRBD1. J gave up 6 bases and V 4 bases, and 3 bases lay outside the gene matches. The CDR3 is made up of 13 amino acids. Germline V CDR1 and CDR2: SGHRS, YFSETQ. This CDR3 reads CASSHDRAGELFF. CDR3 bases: TGCGCCAGCAGCCATGACAGGGCCGGGGAGCTGTTTTTT.